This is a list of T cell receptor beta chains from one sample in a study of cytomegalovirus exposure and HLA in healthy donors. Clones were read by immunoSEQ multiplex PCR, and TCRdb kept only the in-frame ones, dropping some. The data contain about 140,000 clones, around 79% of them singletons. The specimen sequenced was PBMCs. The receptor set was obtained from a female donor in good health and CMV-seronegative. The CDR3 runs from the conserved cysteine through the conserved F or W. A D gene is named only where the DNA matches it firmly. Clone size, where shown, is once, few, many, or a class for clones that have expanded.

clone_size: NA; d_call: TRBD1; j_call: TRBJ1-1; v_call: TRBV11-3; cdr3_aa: CASSPRTGGGEAFF; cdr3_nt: TGTGCCAGCAGCCCCAGGACAGGGGGGGGTGAAGCTTTCTTT
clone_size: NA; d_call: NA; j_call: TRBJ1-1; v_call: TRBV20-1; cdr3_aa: CSASGGLQAFF; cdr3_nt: TGCAGTGCTAGTGGCGGATTACAAGCTTTCTTT
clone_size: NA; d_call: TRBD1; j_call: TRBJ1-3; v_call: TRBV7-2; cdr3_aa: CASSPVKGAQRYSGNTIYF; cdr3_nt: TGTGCCAGCAGCCCGGTCAAGGGGGCTCAGAGGTACTCTGGAAACACCATATATTTT
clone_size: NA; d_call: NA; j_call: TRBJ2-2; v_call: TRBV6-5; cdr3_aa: CATEWTGELFF; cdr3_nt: TGTGCCACCGAGTGGACCGGGGAGCTGTTTTTT
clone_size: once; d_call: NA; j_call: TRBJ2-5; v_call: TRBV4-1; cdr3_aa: CASSQSQGPQETQYF; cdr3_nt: TGCGCCAGCAGCCAATCACAGGGCCCACAAGAGACCCAGTACTTC
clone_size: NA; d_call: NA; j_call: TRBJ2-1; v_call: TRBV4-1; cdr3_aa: CASSQESLAWNEQFF; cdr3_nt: TGCGCCAGCAGCCAAGAAAGCCTCGCCTGGAATGAGCAGTTCTTC
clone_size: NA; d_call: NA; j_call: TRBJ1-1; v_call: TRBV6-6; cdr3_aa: CASSYSTGSLAFF; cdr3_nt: TGTGCCAGCAGTTACTCAACGGGGTCCCTAGCTTTCTTT
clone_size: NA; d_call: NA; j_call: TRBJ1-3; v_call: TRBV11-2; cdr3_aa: CASASAFGGIGNTIYF; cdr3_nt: TGTGCCAGCGCGTCGGCTTTTGGGGGGATAGGAAACACCATATATTTT
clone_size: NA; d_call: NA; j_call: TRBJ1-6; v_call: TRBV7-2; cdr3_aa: CASSLDQGNSPLHF; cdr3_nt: TGTGCCAGCAGCCTAGATCAGGGGAATTCACCCCTCCACTTT
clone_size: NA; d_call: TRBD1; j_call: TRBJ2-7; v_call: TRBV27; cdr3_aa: CASSLQGLAYEQYF; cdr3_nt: TGTGCCAGCAGTCTACAGGGGCTCGCCTACGAGCAGTACTTC
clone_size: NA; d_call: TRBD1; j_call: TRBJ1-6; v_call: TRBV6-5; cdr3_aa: CASKDRDSPLHF; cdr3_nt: TGTGCCAGCAAGGACAGGGATTCACCCCTCCACTTT
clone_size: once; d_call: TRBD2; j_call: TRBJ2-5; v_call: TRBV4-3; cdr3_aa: CASSLVAGGQGETQYF; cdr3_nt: TGCGCCAGCAGCCTCGTAGCGGGAGGCCAGGGAGAGACCCAGTACTTC
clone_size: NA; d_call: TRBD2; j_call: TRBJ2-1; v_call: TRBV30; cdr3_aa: CAWSRSSGDNEQFF; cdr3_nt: TGTGCCTGGAGTCGCTCTAGCGGGGATAATGAGCAGTTCTTC
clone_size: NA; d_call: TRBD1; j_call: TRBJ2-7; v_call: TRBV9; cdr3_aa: CASSVSTGLYEQYF; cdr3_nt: TGTGCCAGCAGCGTATCGACAGGGTTGTACGAGCAGTACTTC
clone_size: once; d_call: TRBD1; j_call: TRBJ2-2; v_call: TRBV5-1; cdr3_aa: CASSSGTGFTGELFF; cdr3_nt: TGCGCCAGCAGCTCCGGGACAGGGTTCACCGGGGAGCTGTTTTTT
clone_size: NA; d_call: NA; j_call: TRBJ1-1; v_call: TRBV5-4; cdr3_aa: CASSPPTPEVTEAFF; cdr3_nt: TGTGCCAGCAGCCCCCCCACCCCAGAAGTCACTGAAGCTTTCTTT
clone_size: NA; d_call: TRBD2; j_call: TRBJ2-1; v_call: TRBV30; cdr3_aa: CAWGRDNEQFF; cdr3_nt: TGTGCCTGGGGGAGGGACAATGAGCAGTTCTTC
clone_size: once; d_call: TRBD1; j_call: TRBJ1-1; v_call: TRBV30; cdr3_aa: CACFGTELERAFF; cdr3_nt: TGTGCCTGCTTCGGGACAGAGCTCGAGAGGGCTTTCTTT
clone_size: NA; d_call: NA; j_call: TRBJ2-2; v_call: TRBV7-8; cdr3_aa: CASSGGTGELFF; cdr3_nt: TGTGCCAGCAGCGGGGGGACCGGGGAGCTGTTTTTT
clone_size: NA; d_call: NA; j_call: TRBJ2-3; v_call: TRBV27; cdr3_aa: CASRSGGTDTQYF; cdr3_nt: TGTGCCAGTCGCTCCGGCGGGACAGATACGCAGTATTTT
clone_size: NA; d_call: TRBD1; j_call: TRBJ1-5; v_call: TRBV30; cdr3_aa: CAWSVRGGGQPQHF; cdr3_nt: TGTGCCTGGAGTGTAAGAGGGGGCGGTCAGCCCCAGCATTTT
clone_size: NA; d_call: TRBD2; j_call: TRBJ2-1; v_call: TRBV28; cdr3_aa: CASSLLAGGYNEQFF; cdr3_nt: TGTGCCAGCAGTTTACTGGCGGGGGGTTACAATGAGCAGTTCTTC
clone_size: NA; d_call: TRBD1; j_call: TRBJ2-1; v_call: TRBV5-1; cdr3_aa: CASSPKTGMRDEQFF; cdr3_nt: TGCGCCAGCAGCCCAAAGACAGGGATGAGGGATGAGCAGTTCTTC
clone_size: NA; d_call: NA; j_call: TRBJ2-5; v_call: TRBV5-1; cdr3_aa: CASSLDRDTGKETQYF; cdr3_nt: TGCGCCAGCAGCTTGGACAGGGACACGGGGAAAGAGACCCAGTACTTC
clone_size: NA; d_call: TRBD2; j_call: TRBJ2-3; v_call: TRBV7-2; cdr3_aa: CASSLARAGGTDTQYF; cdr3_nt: TGTGCCAGCAGCTTAGCGAGAGCGGGGGGCACAGATACGCAGTATTTT
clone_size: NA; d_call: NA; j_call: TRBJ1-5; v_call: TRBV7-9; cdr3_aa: CSSSLDSSGNQPQHF; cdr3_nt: TGTTCCAGCAGCTTAGATTCGTCGGGCAATCAGCCCCAGCATTTT
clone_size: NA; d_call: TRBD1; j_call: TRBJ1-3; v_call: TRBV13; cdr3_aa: CASSLSDRAGNTIYF; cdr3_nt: TGTGCCAGCAGCTTAAGCGACAGGGCTGGAAACACCATATATTTT
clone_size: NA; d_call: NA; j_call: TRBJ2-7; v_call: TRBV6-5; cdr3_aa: CASSYSTVAYEQYF; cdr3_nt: TGTGCCAGCAGTTACTCCACAGTAGCCTACGAGCAGTACTTC
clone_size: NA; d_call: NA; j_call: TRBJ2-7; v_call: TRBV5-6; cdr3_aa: CASSLFAGEWGEQYF; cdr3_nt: TGTGCCAGCAGCTTGTTCGCGGGCGAGTGGGGCGAGCAGTACTTC
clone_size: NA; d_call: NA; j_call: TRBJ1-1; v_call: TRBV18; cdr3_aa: CASSPSVRENTEAFF; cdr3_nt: TGTGCCAGCTCACCGAGTGTTCGTGAGAACACTGAAGCTTTCTTT
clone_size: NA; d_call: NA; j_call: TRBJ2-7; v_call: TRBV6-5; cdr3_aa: CASSPPRTVLFGQYF; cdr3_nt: TGTGCCAGCAGTCCGCCCCGGACAGTCCTTTTTGGGCAGTACTTC
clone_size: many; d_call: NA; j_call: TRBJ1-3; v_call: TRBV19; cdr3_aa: CASSISHSGNTIYF; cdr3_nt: TGTGCCAGTAGTATTAGTCACTCTGGAAACACCATATATTTT
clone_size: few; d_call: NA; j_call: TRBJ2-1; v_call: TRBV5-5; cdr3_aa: CASSFSGDNEQFF; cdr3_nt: TGTGCCAGCAGCTTCAGCGGTGACAATGAGCAGTTCTTC
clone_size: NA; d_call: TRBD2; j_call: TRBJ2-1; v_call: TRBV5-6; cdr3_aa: CASSAPSGGENEQFF; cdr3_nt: TGTGCCAGCAGCGCTCCTAGCGGGGGTGAGAATGAGCAGTTCTTC
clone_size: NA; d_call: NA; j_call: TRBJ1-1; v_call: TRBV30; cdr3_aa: CAWRLDGDTEAFF; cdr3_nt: TGTGCCTGGAGACTGGACGGGGACACTGAAGCTTTCTTT
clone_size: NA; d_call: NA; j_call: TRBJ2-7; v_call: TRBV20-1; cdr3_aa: CSAIRQGKQYF; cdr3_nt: TGCAGTGCTATACGGCAGGGTAAGCAGTACTTC
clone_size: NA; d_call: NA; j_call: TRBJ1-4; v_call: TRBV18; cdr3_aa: CASSRAGESEKLFF; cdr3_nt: TGTGCCAGCTCACGGGCAGGGGAAAGTGAAAAACTGTTTTTT
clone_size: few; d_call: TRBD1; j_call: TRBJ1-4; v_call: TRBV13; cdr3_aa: CASSLQGAGEKLFF; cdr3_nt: TGTGCCAGCAGCTTGCAGGGGGCGGGTGAAAAACTGTTTTTT
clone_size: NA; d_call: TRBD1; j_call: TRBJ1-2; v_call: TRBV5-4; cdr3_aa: CATTGGPSYTF; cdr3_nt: TGTGCCACCACAGGGGGACCTTCCTACACCTTC
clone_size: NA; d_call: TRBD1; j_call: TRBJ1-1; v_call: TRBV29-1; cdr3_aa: CSDDRVVTEAFF; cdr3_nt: TGCAGCGATGACAGGGTTGTGACTGAAGCTTTCTTT
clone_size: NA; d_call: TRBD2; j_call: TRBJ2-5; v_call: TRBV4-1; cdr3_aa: CASSQTRLARRLQETQYF; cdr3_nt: TGCGCCAGCAGCCAAACGAGACTAGCGAGAAGACTCCAAGAGACCCAGTACTTC
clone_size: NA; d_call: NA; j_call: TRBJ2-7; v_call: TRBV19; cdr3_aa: CASSQYRSEQYF; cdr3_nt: TGTGCCAGTAGTCAATACAGGAGCGAGCAGTACTTC
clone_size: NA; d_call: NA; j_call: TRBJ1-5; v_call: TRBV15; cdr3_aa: CATSRDRGSNQPQHF; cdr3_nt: TGTGCCACCAGCAGAGACCGGGGAAGTAATCAGCCCCAGCATTTT
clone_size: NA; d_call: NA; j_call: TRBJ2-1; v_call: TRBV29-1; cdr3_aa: CSVLTDYNEQFF; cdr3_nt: TGCAGCGTTTTGACAGACTACAATGAGCAGTTCTTC
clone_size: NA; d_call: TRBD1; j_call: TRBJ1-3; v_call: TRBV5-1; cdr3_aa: CASSQTGTGNTIYF; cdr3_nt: TGCGCCAGCAGCCAGACAGGGACTGGAAACACCATATATTTT
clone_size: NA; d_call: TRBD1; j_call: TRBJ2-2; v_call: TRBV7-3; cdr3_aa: CASSPTFGQGVPGELFF; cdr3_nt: TGTGCCAGCAGCCCAACCTTCGGACAGGGCGTCCCCGGGGAGCTGTTTTTT
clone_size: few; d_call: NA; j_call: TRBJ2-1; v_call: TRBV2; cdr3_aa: CASGRDTYNEQFF; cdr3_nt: TGTGCCAGCGGCCGGGACACCTACAATGAGCAGTTCTTC
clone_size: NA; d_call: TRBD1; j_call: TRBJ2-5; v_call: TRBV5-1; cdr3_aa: CASSPGTVPQETQYF; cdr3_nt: TGCGCCAGCAGCCCCGGGACAGTACCCCAAGAGACCCAGTACTTC
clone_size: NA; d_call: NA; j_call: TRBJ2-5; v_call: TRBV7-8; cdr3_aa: CASSSRRDKPLGETQYF; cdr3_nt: TGTGCCAGCAGCTCCCGCCGGGACAAGCCCCTTGGGGAGACCCAGTACTTC
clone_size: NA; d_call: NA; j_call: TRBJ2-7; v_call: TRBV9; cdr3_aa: CASSVDQGYEQYF; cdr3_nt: TGTGCCAGCAGCGTAGACCAGGGGTACGAGCAGTACTTC
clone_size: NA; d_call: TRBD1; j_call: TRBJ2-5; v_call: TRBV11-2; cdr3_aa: CASSFTGGYQETQYF; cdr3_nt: TGTGCCAGCAGCTTCACAGGGGGGTACCAAGAGACCCAGTACTTC